What follows are 32 T cell receptor beta chains derived from one specimen sequenced in a study of shared clonotypes between healthy human individuals. Clones were read by immunoSEQ multiplex PCR, and TCRdb kept only the in-frame ones, dropping some. This repertoire shows about 1 million clones, around four fifths found once; its top ten account for approximately 1.5%. Sequences were obtained from memory CD4+ T cells sorted from blood. As to subset: CD45RA-negative fraction. Receptor source: a man between 18 and 35 years old in good health.

The chain couples TRBV10-3 to TRBJ2-3; D might be TRBD1 (5 bases). Trimming took off 6 bases at V and 0 bases at J, with 10 bases between the two ends. This CDR3 has 14 residues. Germline V CDR1 and CDR2: ENHRY, SYGVKD. CDR3 nucleotides: TGTGCCATCAGGAGACAGACTAGCACAGATACGCAGTATTTT. Translation gives CAIRRQTSTDTQYF.

The gene calls are TRBV6-1 and TRBJ2-3; the D is unclear. Trimming removed 8 bases from V and 0 bases from J, with 9 bases in between. The CDR3 spans 13 residues. The germline gives CDR1 MNHNS, CDR2 SASEGT. CDR3 protein: CASQERSTDTQYF. CDR3 bases: TGTGCCAGCCAAGAAAGGAGCACAGATACGCAGTATTTT.

The CDR3 DNA is TGTGCCAGCAGTTCGAGGGGGTGGGCCTACAATGAGCAGTTCTTC. Translation gives CASSSRGWAYNEQFF. This chain connects TRBV2 to TRBJ2-1; tentatively, D is TRBD1 (6 bases). Trimming pared 5 bases from V and 2 bases from J, leaving 13 bases between. The CDR3 covers 15 residues. CDR1 SNHLY and CDR2 FYNNEI come from the germline V gene. Variable domain in full (rest from reference TRBV2 and TRBJ2-1): EPEVTQTPSHQVTQMGQEVILRCVPISNHLYFYWYRQILGQKVEFLVSFYNNEISEKSEIFDDQFSVERPDGSNFTLKIRSTKLEDSAMYFCASSSRGWAYNEQFFGPGTRLTVL.

J is TRBJ2-1 and V is TRBV5-5, with D tentatively TRBD1 (5 bases). The CDR3 is 16 residues long. In germline, CDR1 is SGHKS, CDR2 YYEKEE (reference sequence). The ends were cut back, 4 bases at V and 0 bases at J, with 14 bases in the middle. CDR3 coding DNA: TGTGCCAGCAGCCCCCAGGGTGAACTCTCCTACAATGAGCAGTTCTTC. Translated: CASSPQGELSYNEQFF.

This clone was observed a handful of times. The V call is TRBV28, the J call TRBJ2-7; 9 nucleotides align to TRBD1. Germline CDR1 and CDR2: MDHEN and SYDVKM. This CDR3 has 15 amino acids. V lost 3 bases to trimming and J lost 1 base; unmatched junction nucleotides: 4. CDR3 bases: TGTGCCAGCAGTTTCGAAGGGACAGGGTCCTACGAGCAGTACTTC. Translating gives CASSFEGTGSYEQYF.

This chain uses TRBV6-5 with TRBJ2-3; D gene ambiguous. Germline V CDR1 and CDR2: MNHEY, SVGAGI. V was trimmed by 5 bases and J by 5 bases, leaving 8 bases between them. This CDR3 has 12 amino acids. This CDR3 reads CASSGPGDTQYF. The CDR3 DNA follows: TGTGCCAGCAGTGGGCCAGGAGATACGCAGTATTTT.

The V gene is TRBV19, the J gene TRBJ2-7; D gene unclear. V lost 6 bases and J lost 3, with 6 bases in between. The CDR3 has 11 residues. Germline lookup yields CDR1 LNHDA and CDR2 SQIVND (reference sequence). CDR3 amino acids: CASRKGYEQYF. As DNA, the CDR3 is TGTGCCAGTAGAAAGGGCTACGAGCAGTACTTC.

This clone was counted a few times. The rearrangement joins TRBV10-2 to TRBJ1-3; weak D call: TRBD1 (6 bases). V lost 0 bases, J lost 0 bases, and 12 bases lay in between. CDR3 size: 17 residues. Looked up from germline, CDR1 is WSHSY and CDR2 is SAAADI. DNA of the CDR3: TGCGCCAGCAGTGAGTCGGGAGGAGGGGGCTCTGGAAACACCATATATTTT. Protein sequence: CASSESGGGGSGNTIYF.

V and J are TRBV28 and TRBJ2-5, with 8 bases fitting TRBD2. V lost 8 bases and J lost 3; bases outside the gene matches: 5. Germline V gives CDR1 MDHEN, CDR2 SYDVKM. This CDR3 comprises 13 residues. CDR3 nucleotide sequence: TGTGCCAGCCTCAGCGGGGGTGAAGAGACCCAGTACTTC. Translation: CASLSGGEETQYF.

The table lists this clone with a few counts. The CDR3 is CASSVGTAGAYEQYF. CDR3 nucleotide sequence: TGTGCCAGCAGCGTAGGTACCGCTGGGGCCTACGAGCAGTACTTC. This sequence joins TRBV9 and TRBJ2-7; D uncertain. V lost 0 bases and J lost 2, with 12 bases in between. Germline V gene sequence: CDR1 SGDLS, CDR2 YYNGEE. The CDR3 totals 15 residues.

The chain links TRBV5-1 to TRBJ2-1, with D perhaps TRBD1 (5 bases). The V end lost 0 bases, the J end lost 4 bases, and 11 bases lay between the germline ends. The CDR3 runs to 15 residues. The germline V gene encodes CDR1 SGHRS and CDR2 YFSETQ. The CDR3 sequence is CASSLEPTGYNEQFF. Here the CDR3 DNA reads TGCGCCAGCAGCTTGGAACCTACAGGTTACAATGAGCAGTTCTTC. The complete variable domain, with remaining parts taken from reference TRBV5-1 and TRBJ2-1, reads KAGVTQTPRYLIKTRGQQVTLSCSPISGHRSVSWYQQTPGQGLQFLFEYFSETQRNKGNFPGRFSGRQFSNSRSEMNVSTLELGDSALYLCASSLEPTGYNEQFFGPGTRLTVL.

The gene calls are TRBV11-2 and TRBJ2-7; 8 positions agree with TRBD1. The junction had 4 bases not matched to a gene; V was cut back by 3 bases and J by 3 bases. The V gene's germline CDR1 is SGHAT and CDR2 FQNNGV. The CDR3 contains 14 residues. CDR3 loop: CASSFTGGHYEQYF. The CDR3 DNA sequence: TGTGCCAGCAGCTTCACAGGGGGTCACTACGAGCAGTACTTC.

The V gene is TRBV7-9, the J gene TRBJ2-7, with TRBD1 as a possible D gene (5 bases). The germline V gene encodes CDR1 SEHNR and CDR2 FQNEAQ (reference sequence). Trimming shortened V by 8 bases and J by 7 bases, and 12 bases separated the two germline ends. The CDR3 runs 11 residues. This CDR3 is CASAAGLEQYF. CDR3 coding DNA: TGTGCCAGCGCCGCAGGGTTAGAGCAGTACTTC.

The chain has TRBV30 and TRBJ1-3, with TRBD1 matching over 10 bases. After removal of 0 bases from V and 0 bases from J, the junction contained 5 bases not matched to a gene. Germline CDR1 GTSNPN, CDR2 SVGIG (reference sequence). The CDR3 totals 17 residues. The CDR3 nucleotides are TGTGCCTGGAGTGTACTAAGGACAGGGGGCTCTGGAAACACCATATATTTT. Translating gives CAWSVLRTGGSGNTIYF. Using reference TRBV30 and TRBJ1-3 for the parts outside the CDR3, the full variable domain is SQTIHQWPATLVQPVGSPLSLECTVEGTSNPNLYWYRQAAGRGLQLLFYSVGIGQISSEVPQNLSASRPQDRQFILSSKKLLLSDSGFYLCAWSVLRTGGSGNTIYFGEGSWLTVV.

The chain combines TRBV11-2 with TRBJ2-1; 8 bases match TRBD2. CDR1 is SGHAT and CDR2 is FQNNGV in the germline V gene. V dropped 5 bases and J dropped 2; count of bases not matched to a gene: 5. The CDR3 totals 15 residues. The DNA of the CDR3 is TGTGCCAGCAGCCCTATCGGGAGGGCCTACAATGAGCAGTTCTTC. It encodes CASSPIGRAYNEQFF.

The rearrangement uses TRBV30 and TRBJ2-5; D is ambiguous. From germline, CDR1 is GTSNPN and CDR2 SVGIG (reference sequence). The V gene lost 6 bases and the J gene lost 0 bases, with 14 bases spanning the gap. The CDR3 has 14 amino acids. Here the CDR3 reads CACYLGKYQETQYF. The CDR3 DNA reads as TGTGCCTGCTACTTGGGAAAGTACCAAGAGACCCAGTACTTC.

The sample holds many counts of this clone. The gene calls are TRBV6-1 and TRBJ1-2; TRBD1 matches at 8 bases. After removal of 4 bases from V and 7 bases from J, the junction contained 8 bases not matched to a gene. The CDR3 runs to 14 residues. Germline-derived CDR1 and CDR2 are MNHNS and SASEGT. For the CDR3, the DNA is TGTGCCAGCAGTGGTGACAGGGGATTCTCTGGCTACACCTTC. Translation: CASSGDRGFSGYTF.

The chain is built from TRBV4-3 and TRBJ1-5; TRBD1 matches at 7 bases. CDR1 LGHNA and CDR2 YSLEER come from the germline V gene. The CDR3 loop spans 15 amino acids. V lost 2 bases, J lost 1 base, and 2 bases stayed unmatched. The CDR3 sequence: CASSQTGESNQPQHF. The CDR3 region has the DNA TGCGCCAGCAGCCAAACAGGGGAGAGCAATCAGCCCCAGCATTTT.

The J gene is TRBJ1-2, the V gene TRBV5-6; D uncertain. CDR3 length: 17 residues. Germline CDR1 is SGHDT and CDR2 is YYEEEE. The germline V and J ends were trimmed by 6 bases and 1 base, with 22 bases remaining between them. The CDR3 DNA reads as TGTGCCAGCACCTCCGGCCCCAGCCGTCTAAATAACTATGGCTACACCTTC. This gives the protein CASTSGPSRLNNYGYTF.

The rearrangement links TRBV30 to TRBJ2-5, with TRBD1 matching 7 bases. The junction had 8 bases not matched to a gene; V was cut back by 3 bases and J by 4 bases. This CDR3 has 14 amino acids. The germline gives CDR1 GTSNPN, CDR2 SVGIG (reference sequence). The CDR3 is CAWRPGGHGETQYF. CDR3 in DNA: TGTGCCTGGAGACCAGGGGGACACGGAGAGACCCAGTACTTC.

The genes are TRBV6-4 and TRBJ2-2, with D hard to call. V lost 6 bases and J lost 4, with 9 bases in between. This CDR3 contains 13 residues. Germline V gene data show CDR1 as MRHNA and CDR2 as SNTAGT. DNA for the CDR3: TGTGCCAGCAGCCCGCGGACCACCGGGGAGCTGTTTTTT. This gives the protein CASSPRTTGELFF.

This chain joins TRBV18 and TRBJ2-7; D ambiguous. The CDR3 length is 13 residues. V was shortened by 1 base and J by 3 bases, with 7 bases between the two germline ends. Germline-derived CDR1 and CDR2 are KGHSH and LQKENI. DNA for the CDR3: TGTGCCAGCTCACCACTAGGACGCTACGAGCAGTACTTC. Translating gives CASSPLGRYEQYF.

This clone has a count of ten or more. The chain recombines TRBV7-9 with TRBJ2-2; 13 nucleotides match TRBD2. CDR1 SEHNR and CDR2 FQNEAQ come from the germline V gene (reference sequence). This CDR3 is 18 amino acids long. Germline trimming cut 5 bases from V and 4 bases from J; bases unmatched to any gene: 10. The CDR3 spells CASSGIRLAGGPTGELFF. Here the CDR3 DNA reads TGTGCCAGCAGCGGAATAAGACTAGCGGGGGGTCCCACCGGGGAGCTGTTTTTT.

V and J are TRBV4-2 and TRBJ1-2; no clear D. Trimming cost V 4 bases and J 7 bases, with 13 bases left between them. The CDR3 totals 13 residues. Germline assignment: CDR1 LGHNA and CDR2 YNFKEQ. The CDR3 spells CASSLIPVGGYTF. The CDR3 DNA reads TGTGCCAGCAGCCTCATCCCCGTGGGTGGCTACACCTTC.

The V call is TRBV7-2, the J call TRBJ2-1; D is ambiguous. CDR1 is SGHTA and CDR2 is FQGNSA in the germline V gene. This CDR3 comprises 16 residues. V was cut by 6 bases and J by 4 bases, with 19 bases left in between. The CDR3 sequence is CASSRSGRPDYNEQFF. CDR3 bases: TGTGCCAGCAGTAGGAGTGGAAGGCCGGATTACAATGAGCAGTTCTTC.

V gene TRBV28 combines with J gene TRBJ1-5, with D tentatively TRBD1 (5 bases). CDR1 MDHEN and CDR2 SYDVKM come from the germline V gene. The CDR3 sequence is 16 residues long. Between the trimmed V and J ends, which lost 5 bases and 6 bases, there was a span of 20 bases. CDR3 amino acids: CASSPSSGSRSQPQHF. DNA for the CDR3: TGTGCCAGCAGTCCGTCCTCAGGGTCTAGGAGTCAGCCCCAGCATTTT.

This clone was picked up a small number of times. The CDR3: CASSRGRDTDTQYF. The CDR3 region has the DNA TGTGCCAGCAGTCGGGGTAGGGACACAGATACGCAGTATTTT. The chain carries TRBV6-5 and TRBJ2-3; weak D call: TRBD2 (5 bases). Trimming removed 5 bases at V and 2 bases at J, with 11 bases between. Per the germline V gene, CDR1 is MNHEY and CDR2 is SVGAGI. This CDR3 has 14 residues.

The V call is TRBV2, the J call TRBJ1-5; the D is unclear. Germline V lookup: CDR1 SNHLY, CDR2 FYNNEI. Trimming removed 8 bases at V and 2 bases at J, with 13 bases between. The CDR3 extends over 14 amino acids. CDR3 DNA sequence: TGTGCCAGCTGCTGGGATCGAGGCAATCAGCCCCAGCATTTT. It encodes CASCWDRGNQPQHF.

CDR3 DNA sequence: TGTGCCAGCAGTATCCAGGGGGCGGGGGACACAGATACGCAGTATTTT. This encodes CASSIQGAGDTDTQYF. The chain has TRBV5-4 and TRBJ2-3, with a weak D call TRBD1 (8 bases). CDR3 length: 16 residues. The V gene's germline CDR1 is SGHNT and CDR2 YYREEE (reference sequence). V was trimmed by 5 bases and J by 2 bases, leaving 18 bases between them.

The gene calls are TRBV5-4 and TRBJ1-1; D gene ambiguous. This CDR3 is 15 amino acids long. Trimming shortened V by 5 bases and J by 0 bases, and 14 bases separated the two germline ends. CDR1 and CDR2 from the germline V gene are SGHNT and YYREEE (reference sequence). CDR3 coding DNA: TGTGCCAGCAGTAGCGTCTCCGGATTGAACACTGAAGCTTTCTTT. It codes for CASSSVSGLNTEAFF. Full variable domain (outside the CDR3, taken from reference TRBV5-4 and TRBJ1-1): ETGVTQSPTHLIKTRGQQVTLRCSSQSGHNTVSWYQQALGQGPQFIFQYYREEENGRGNFPPRFSGLQFPNYSSELNVNALELDDSALYLCASSSVSGLNTEAFFGQGTRLTVV.

The V call is TRBV5-1, the J call TRBJ2-3, with 8 bases lining up with TRBD2. Germline lookup yields CDR1 SGHRS and CDR2 YFSETQ. Trimming at V came to 0 bases and at J to 5 bases, leaving 5 bases not matched to a gene. This CDR3 contains 15 residues. CDR3 amino acids: CASSLAGLVGDTQYF. The CDR3 nucleotides read TGCGCCAGCAGCTTGGCGGGACTAGTGGGAGATACGCAGTATTTT.

This clone came up many times. Other DNA sequences of this sample code for an identical CDR3. This rearrangement joins TRBV5-4 to TRBJ1-2, with 10 bases fitting TRBD1. CDR3 length: 13 amino acids. J was trimmed by 8 bases and V by 3 bases; bases with no gene match: 4. The germline gives CDR1 SGHNT, CDR2 YYREEE (reference sequence). The CDR3 loop is CASSSGTGDGYTF. The DNA for the CDR3 is TGTGCCAGCAGCTCCGGGACAGGGGACGGCTACACCTTC.